Shown below are 22 T cell receptor beta chains from a single sample sequenced in a study of blood T cell repertoires in COVID-19 (TCRdb year 2020). Libraries were prepared through the immunoSEQ multiplex PCR assay. TCRdb provides this immuneACCESS table in a form limited to in-frame rearrangements. Some clones are lacking; in checked studies, under half of them reflect an unresolved V gene, and why the rest are absent is not known. Across this sample there are more than 200,000 clones, with around 84% seen only once. The ten top clones hold around 5.7% of the sample. What was sequenced was peripheral blood. Receptors originate from a man older than 75 with acute or convalescent COVID-19.

V gene TRBV5-6 combines with J gene TRBJ2-1; TRBD2 matches at 7 bases. J lost 0 bases, V lost 2 bases, and 5 bases had no gene match. The CDR3 has 16 residues. The germline gives CDR1 SGHDT, CDR2 YYEEEE. DNA for the CDR3: TGTGCCAGCAGCTTTCGGCGGGGGAGCTCCTACAATGAGCAGTTCTTC. Protein: CASSFRRGSSYNEQFF.

This chain links TRBV7-2 with TRBJ2-1; 9 nucleotides match TRBD1. The CDR3 contains 16 residues. CDR1 SGHTA and CDR2 FQGNSA come from the germline V gene. The V segment lost 0 bases and the J segment 9 bases; nucleotides outside the gene matches: 9. The CDR3 protein is CASSLATGTGYVEQFF. The CDR3 nucleotides are TGTGCCAGCAGCTTAGCGACCGGGACAGGGTACGTTGAGCAGTTCTTC.

This clone is a singleton in its sample. The chain couples TRBV7-9 to TRBJ1-2; D may be TRBD1 (6 bases). Germline V gives CDR1 SEHNR, CDR2 FQNEAQ (reference sequence). Between the trimmed V and J ends, which lost 4 bases and 0 bases, there was a span of 18 bases. The CDR3 is 17 residues long. The CDR3 reads CASSYEQGRIANYGYTF. The CDR3 DNA reads TGTGCCAGCAGCTACGAACAGGGAAGGATAGCTAACTATGGCTACACCTTC.

The chain carries TRBV9 and TRBJ2-5, with D possibly TRBD2 on 6 matching bases. The germline V gene has CDR1 SGDLS and CDR2 YYNGEE. The CDR3 has 14 residues. Trimming pared 1 base from V and 3 bases from J, leaving 10 bases between. In DNA, the CDR3 is TGTGCCAGCAGCGTACAGGGAGGCGAAGAGACCCAGTACTTC. Translating it yields CASSVQGGEETQYF.

The table lists this clone with a count of one. CDR3 bases: TGTGCCATCAGTCCCGGACAGGTCTATGGCTACACCTTC. Its translation: CAISPGQVYGYTF. The V and J genes are TRBV10-3 and TRBJ1-2; TRBD1 aligns across 7 bases. CDR1 ENHRY and CDR2 SYGVKD come from the germline V gene. J gave up 4 bases and V 5 bases, and 4 bases lay outside the gene matches. The CDR3 contains 13 residues.

This clone was observed a few times. This sequence joins TRBV11-2 and TRBJ1-3; a possible D gene is TRBD1 (6 bases). The germline CDR1 and CDR2 sequences are SGHAT and FQNNGV. V lost 5 bases to trimming and J lost 0 bases, with 11 bases between them. The CDR3 is 15 residues long. The CDR3 nucleotides read TGTGCCAGCAGCCTCGGACAGATCTCTGGAAACACCATATATTTT. The encoded protein is CASSLGQISGNTIYF.

The genes are TRBV10-3 and TRBJ2-1; TRBD1 agrees at 9 bases. Germline V gene data show CDR1 as ENHRY and CDR2 as SYGVKD. The V and J ends lost 6 bases and 6 bases, in that order; junction bases with no gene match: 9. This CDR3 spans 15 amino acids. The CDR3 DNA sequence: TGTGCCATCAGACCGGGACAGGGCTTGGGCAATGAGCAGTTCTTC. Translation: CAIRPGQGLGNEQFF.

This clone was counted once. The gene calls are TRBV28 and TRBJ1-6; no firm D call. CDR3 length: 16 amino acids. Germline CDR1 and CDR2: MDHEN and SYDVKM. Trimming left V 6 bases short and J 4 bases short, with 16 bases between. CDR3 sequence reads: CASRDRSLGYNSPLHF. The CDR3 DNA sequence: TGTGCCAGCAGAGACCGCTCACTAGGTTATAATTCACCCCTCCACTTT.

The rearrangement links TRBV14 to TRBJ2-3; 8 positions agree with TRBD1. The CDR3 sequence is 16 residues long. The junction had 19 bases not matched to a gene; V was cut back by 5 bases and J by 12 bases. The germline V gene encodes CDR1 SGHDN and CDR2 FVKESK. CDR3 nucleotides: TGTGCCAGCAGCGAAGGAGTCGGGACAGGTTGGGGTAAACAGTATTTT. It yields the protein CASSEGVGTGWGKQYF.

The rearrangement uses TRBV24-1 and TRBJ1-2; 11 positions agree with TRBD1. Germline V lookup: CDR1 KGHDR, CDR2 SFDVKD. The CDR3 consists of 15 residues. V dropped 3 bases and J dropped 4; count of bases not matched to a gene: 3. CDR3 nucleotides: TGTGCCACCAGTGATCAGGGACAGGGGGTCTATGGCTACACCTTC. Translated, it gives CATSDQGQGVYGYTF.

The chain employs TRBV9 and TRBJ2-5; 8 nucleotides align to TRBD1. Germline CDR1 and CDR2: SGDLS and YYNGEE. The CDR3 sequence is 13 residues long. J was trimmed by 3 bases and V by 3 bases; bases with no gene match: 1. As DNA, the CDR3 is TGTGCCAGCAGCGCAGGGGGCGAAGAGACCCAGTACTTC. Translating it yields CASSAGGEETQYF.

In this sample, this clone turned up once. The chain links TRBV29-1 to TRBJ2-7; a possible D gene is TRBD1 (6 bases). The V gene's germline CDR1 is SQVTM and CDR2 ANQGSEA. This CDR3 has 18 residues. Trimming stripped 0 bases from V and 4 bases from J, with 25 bases between. For the CDR3, the DNA is TGCAGCGTTGAAGAGGAGAGACACCCAGGACCGAGGGGGTACGAGCAGTACGTC. It specifies CSVEEERHPGPRGYEQYV.

Written as DNA, the CDR3 is TGTGCCAGCAGTGAAGGACCCGGGGGGCAGCCCCAGCATTTT. Translation gives CASSEGPGGQPQHF. This rearrangement joins TRBV2 to TRBJ1-5; TRBD1 might be the D (5 bases). V was clipped by 1 base and J by 7 bases, with 11 bases between them. The CDR3 spans 14 residues. CDR1 and CDR2 (germline): SNHLY, FYNNEI.

V gene TRBV30 combines with J gene TRBJ1-2; TRBD1 matches at 7 bases. Trimming cost V 0 bases and J 8 bases; bases outside gene matches: 6. Germline loops: CDR1 GTSNPN, CDR2 SVGIG (reference sequence). This CDR3 has 13 amino acids. CDR3 nucleotide sequence: TGTGCCTGGAGTGTAGGAGGGGGCTGGGGCTACACCTTC. Amino acid sequence: CAWSVGGGWGYTF.

The chain combines TRBV19 with TRBJ1-6, with 9 positions matching TRBD1. This CDR3 has 13 residues. Per germline, CDR1 LNHDA and CDR2 SQIVND (reference sequence). Trimming took 6 bases from V and 10 from J; bases not matched to a gene: 4. CDR3 sequence: CASRWDRDSPLHF. For the CDR3, the DNA is TGTGCCAGTAGGTGGGACAGGGACTCACCCCTCCACTTT.

This clone has more than one count but fewer than ten. V usage is TRBV30 and J usage is TRBJ1-2; TRBD1 is a possible D gene (6 bases). V was shortened by 8 bases and J by 4 bases, with 14 bases between the two germline ends. Germline CDR1 is GTSNPN and CDR2 is SVGIG (reference sequence). The CDR3 runs 12 residues. CDR3 amino acids: CARQAGSYGYTF. The CDR3 region has the DNA TGTGCCCGACAGGCGGGTAGCTATGGCTACACCTTC.

This chain connects TRBV19 to TRBJ2-1, with 8 bases lining up with TRBD2. Germline V gene data show CDR1 as LNHDA and CDR2 as SQIVND (reference sequence). This CDR3 spans 13 amino acids. Trimming at V came to 6 bases and at J to 8 bases, leaving 6 bases not matched to a gene. DNA for the CDR3: TGTGCCAGTAGCAATCTAGCGGGCGATGAGCAGTTCTTC. Its protein is CASSNLAGDEQFF. Together with reference TRBV19 and TRBJ2-1, the CDR3 gives the full variable domain: DGGITQSPKYLFRKEGQNVTLSCEQNLNHDAMYWYRQDPGQGLRLIYYSQIVNDFQKGDIAEGYSVSREKKESFPLTVTSAQKNPTAFYLCASSNLAGDEQFFGPGTRLTVL.

In nucleotides, the CDR3 is TGTGCCAGCAGCTTATCTGGGGCTGGGGCCAAAAACATTCAGTACTTC. It specifies CASSLSGAGAKNIQYF. The chain joins TRBV7-2 to TRBJ2-4, with D tentatively TRBD1 (5 bases). Germline V lookup: CDR1 SGHTA, CDR2 FQGNSA. The CDR3 runs 16 residues. Trimming pared 2 bases from V and 1 base from J, leaving 12 bases between.

The V call is TRBV6-5, the J call TRBJ1-2; D is unclear. CDR1 and CDR2 (germline): MNHEY, SVGAGI. CDR3 length equals 14 residues. The V gene lost 6 bases and the J gene lost 6 bases, with 17 bases spanning the gap. The CDR3 reads CASRPTGNQNGYTF. In DNA form, the CDR3 reads TGTGCCAGCAGACCCACCGGTAATCAAAATGGCTACACCTTC.

V is TRBV28 and J is TRBJ1-5; no reliable D call. V lost 6 bases and J 6 bases, leaving 9 bases between the germline ends. CDR1 MDHEN and CDR2 SYDVKM come from the germline V gene. The CDR3 length is 12 residues. CDR3 residues: CASSPSRQPQHF. The DNA of the CDR3 is TGTGCCAGCAGCCCGTCTCGTCAGCCCCAGCATTTT.

The chain is built from TRBV30 and TRBJ2-3; D remains ambiguous. With 0 bases removed from V and 2 bases from J, the gap between germline ends came to 6 bases. Germline CDR1 reads GTSNPN; CDR2 reads SVGIG (reference sequence). The CDR3 sequence is 13 residues long. The DNA for the CDR3 is TGTGCCTGGAGTGTGTCTCCCACAGATACGCAGTATTTT. This gives the protein CAWSVSPTDTQYF.

This clone occurred a few times. The chain joins TRBV5-1 to TRBJ1-3; TRBD1 matches at 9 bases. In germline, CDR1 is SGHRS, CDR2 YFSETQ. This CDR3 has 16 residues. V dropped 4 bases and J dropped 2; count of bases not matched to a gene: 7. The CDR3 region is CASSRGQGKAGNTIYF. CDR3 bases: TGCGCCAGCAGCCGGGGACAGGGAAAAGCTGGAAACACCATATATTTT.